This TCR beta chain stems from a study of T cells in Graves' hyperthyroidism and ophthalmopathy. Whole-study context: Peripheral blood was acquired at first diagnosis, ahead of any therapy whatsoever.

Study-wide results and limits: Stable hyperthyroidism was separated from ophthalmopathy by a model based on 13 V-J features.

Amplified TCR beta CDR3 regions came from RNA transcripts. Initially, a first-round RT-PCR of the TCR CDR3 employed the HTBI primer set. TCRdb called the multiplex PCR reads again in MiXCR, with one record for every CDR3 protein. The sample shows about 720,000 distinct CDR3 sequences, around 20% of them seen only once. In regard to this clonotype: The target antigen is unknown.

The CDR3 has 14 residues. Per germline, CDR1 SNHLY and CDR2 FYNNEI. V gave up 4 bases and J gave up 1 base, with 8 bases separating them. Those with hyperthyroidism were 18 to 65 years old, newly diagnosed, and ill for under 2 months. V gene TRBV2 combines with J gene TRBJ1-5; no firm D call. Sequencing was carried out using blood. The TCR comes from a woman aged 45 to 65 with Graves' hyperthyroidism that later progressed to Graves' ophthalmopathy. The CDR3 DNA sequence: TGTGCCAGCAGTGCCCGGCCCAGCAATCAGCCCCAGCATTTT. Translated, it gives CASSARPSNQPQHF.